These 18 T cell receptor beta chains were sequenced from one sample in a study of PD-L1 blockade in urothelial cancer. Generated by immunoSEQ multiplex PCR, the TCRdb table keeps only in-frame clones and is missing some. This table has 44,000 or so clones, more than 70% appearing once. The source was PBMCs, collected around atezolizumab (anti-PD-L1) treatment. These receptors were collected from an older man with urothelial cancer.

The chain combines TRBV28 with TRBJ1-2, with TRBD1 matching 8 bases. Germline CDR1 is MDHEN and CDR2 is SYDVKM. The CDR3 sequence is 16 residues long. V shed 5 bases and J 8 bases; nucleotides not matched to a gene: 16. The CDR3 region has the DNA TGTGCCAGCAGTAACATAAAACCAGGGGGCGGAGAGGGCTACACCTTC. This encodes CASSNIKPGGGEGYTF.

The rearrangement links TRBV6-5 to TRBJ1-2; a possible D gene is TRBD1 (6 bases). The germline V gene has CDR1 MNHEY and CDR2 SVGAGI. CDR3 length: 14 amino acids. V dropped 6 bases and J dropped 3 bases, with 14 bases sitting between them. CDR3: CASRRDGTYYGYTF. The CDR3 coding sequence is TGTGCCAGCAGACGGGACGGGACATACTATGGCTACACCTTC.

V usage is TRBV6-1 and J usage is TRBJ1-1, with 7 positions matching TRBD1. Germline V gene lookup returns CDR1 MNHNS and CDR2 SASEGT. This CDR3 is 14 amino acids long. J was trimmed by 7 bases and V by 2 bases; bases with no gene match: 7. DNA of the CDR3: TGTGCCAGCAGTGAATCAGACAGGGTTGGTGAAGCTTTCTTT. Protein sequence: CASSESDRVGEAFF.

V is TRBV6-5 and J is TRBJ2-1, with 14 positions matching TRBD2. Unmatched junction bases numbered 7, after V lost 4 bases and J lost 8 bases. Per germline, CDR1 MNHEY and CDR2 SVGAGI. The CDR3 spans 16 residues. The DNA for the CDR3 is TGTGCCAGCAGTTCCCTCGGGACTAGCGGGAGATATGAGCAGTTCTTC. This codes for CASSSLGTSGRYEQFF.

The chain joins TRBV28 to TRBJ2-2, with TRBD1 identical over 9 bases. Germline trimming cut 6 bases from V and 5 bases from J; bases unmatched to any gene: 7. The CDR3 has 15 residues. Germline values: CDR1 MDHEN, CDR2 SYDVKM. This chain's CDR3 is CASSNTGTGTGELFF. In DNA form, the CDR3 reads TGTGCCAGCAGCAATACCGGGACAGGGACCGGGGAGCTGTTTTTT.

This clone showed up just a few times. The chain carries TRBV10-2 and TRBJ2-7, with TRBD2 matching 9 bases. In germline, CDR1 is WSHSY, CDR2 SAAADI. Trimming cost V 6 bases and J 3 bases; bases outside gene matches: 9. This CDR3 is built from 15 residues. CDR3 in DNA: TGCGCCAGCAGCCCCGTAGCGGGGGCGGACTACGAGCAGTACTTC. It is translated as CASSPVAGADYEQYF.

The V gene is TRBV30, the J gene TRBJ2-3; no reliable D call. Trimming took off 2 bases at V and 4 bases at J, with 10 bases between the two ends. The V gene's germline CDR1 is GTSNPN and CDR2 SVGIG (reference sequence). The CDR3 length is 13 residues. CDR3 sequence (DNA): TGTGCCTGGAGTTCCTCTTTTGCAGATACGCAGTATTTT. It is translated as CAWSSSFADTQYF.

V usage is TRBV19 and J usage is TRBJ1-5; TRBD1 agrees at 10 bases. Trimming removed 5 bases from V and 1 base from J; junction bases left unmatched: 8. Germline V lookup: CDR1 LNHDA, CDR2 SQIVND (reference sequence). The CDR3 is made up of 17 amino acids. The CDR3 loop is CASSARTGGISNQPQHF. The CDR3 nucleotides are TGTGCCAGTAGTGCCCGGACAGGGGGGATAAGCAATCAGCCCCAGCATTTT. Using reference TRBV19 and TRBJ1-5 for the parts outside the CDR3, the full variable domain is DGGITQSPKYLFRKEGQNVTLSCEQNLNHDAMYWYRQDPGQGLRLIYYSQIVNDFQKGDIAEGYSVSREKKESFPLTVTSAQKNPTAFYLCASSARTGGISNQPQHFGDGTRLSIL.

The chain has TRBV7-9 and TRBJ2-5, with TRBD2 matching over 14 bases. The CDR3 runs 16 residues. V lost 3 bases and J lost 1; bases outside the gene matches: 1. Germline-derived CDR1 and CDR2 are SEHNR and FQNEAQ (reference sequence). The CDR3 DNA sequence: TGTGCCAGCAGCTTGACTAGCGGGAGGGCCCAAGAGACCCAGTACTTC. Its translation: CASSLTSGRAQETQYF.

The chain uses TRBV5-4 and TRBJ2-7; 14 bases line up with TRBD2. The germline V gene encodes CDR1 SGHNT and CDR2 YYREEE (reference sequence). Trimming at V came to 5 bases and at J to 3 bases, leaving 4 bases not matched to a gene. This CDR3 has 15 residues. CDR3 in DNA: TGTGCCAGCAGAGATGGACTAGCGGGAGGCTACGAGCAGTACTTC. This translates into CASRDGLAGGYEQYF.

J is TRBJ2-7 and V is TRBV6-5, with TRBD1 identical over 7 bases. From germline, CDR1 is MNHEY and CDR2 SVGAGI. This CDR3 is built from 14 residues. The V and J ends lost 5 bases and 2 bases, in that order; junction bases with no gene match: 6. The CDR3 sequence: CASSLGQATYEQYF. The CDR3 nucleotides are TGTGCCAGCAGTCTAGGACAGGCTACCTACGAGCAGTACTTC.

The chain joins TRBV5-1 to TRBJ2-2, with D uncertain. V shed 5 bases and J shed 3 bases, with 17 bases lying between them. The CDR3 is 16 residues long. Germline assignment: CDR1 SGHRS and CDR2 YFSETQ. The CDR3 loop is CASRETRQMDTGELFF. The CDR3 DNA reads as TGCGCCAGCAGGGAAACCCGACAAATGGACACCGGGGAGCTGTTTTTT.

The rearrangement links TRBV4-2 to TRBJ2-7; tentatively, D is TRBD2 (6 bases). The CDR3 length is 13 residues. Germline loops: CDR1 LGHNA, CDR2 YNFKEQ. The V gene lost 5 bases and the J gene lost 0 bases, with 8 bases spanning the gap. The CDR3 loop is CASSGGLSYEQYF. In nucleotides, the CDR3 is TGTGCCAGCAGCGGGGGACTCTCCTACGAGCAGTACTTC.

The V gene is TRBV5-6, the J gene TRBJ1-2; D is unclear. V lost 2 bases and J 0 bases, leaving 14 bases between the germline ends. Per germline, CDR1 SGHDT and CDR2 YYEEEE. There are 16 residues in the CDR3. In DNA form, the CDR3 reads TGTGCCAGCAGCTTTCCTTCGCCTGGAGCTAACTATGGCTACACCTTC. Translating it yields CASSFPSPGANYGYTF.

J is TRBJ2-1 and V is TRBV27; 9 bases agree with TRBD2. The CDR3 is 17 residues long. Trimming cost V 3 bases and J 5 bases; bases outside gene matches: 11. Germline V gives CDR1 MNHEY, CDR2 SMNVEV (reference sequence). CDR3 sequence: CASSLASGTQRHNEQFF. In DNA, the CDR3 is TGTGCCAGCAGTTTGGCTAGCGGGACCCAGCGCCACAATGAGCAGTTCTTC.

This rearrangement joins TRBV5-6 to TRBJ2-7, with D possibly being TRBD2 (5 bases). Germline assignment: CDR1 SGHDT and CDR2 YYEEEE. The CDR3 runs to 12 residues. V lost 4 bases to trimming and J lost 5 bases, with 10 bases between them. CDR3 loop: CASSPGEHEQYF. In nucleotides, the CDR3 is TGTGCCAGCAGCCCCGGGGAACACGAGCAGTACTTC.

The V gene is TRBV10-3, the J gene TRBJ1-3, with 7 bases aligning to TRBD1. V shed 6 bases and J 6 bases; nucleotides not matched to a gene: 5. CDR3 length: 13 residues. Germline V CDR1 and CDR2: ENHRY, SYGVKD. The CDR3 region is CAISPQGINTIYF. Here the CDR3 DNA reads TGTGCCATCAGCCCACAGGGGATAAACACCATATATTTT.

This sequence joins TRBV7-2 and TRBJ2-7; a weak D match, TRBD2 (5 bases). Germline assignment: CDR1 SGHTA and CDR2 FQGNSA. Trimming took 5 bases from V and 1 from J, leaving 12 bases between them. CDR3 length equals 14 residues. The CDR3 DNA reads as TGTGCCAGCAGCCCCCGAAGGACTTCCTACGAGCAGTACTTC. Protein sequence: CASSPRRTSYEQYF.